Listed below are T cell receptor beta chains from one sample, sequenced in a study of tumor and adjacent non-tumor tissue in lung cancer. Using its own MiXCR run on the multiplex PCR reads, TCRdb lists one record per CDR3 protein. Of 70,000 or so distinct CDR3 sequences listed, roughly three fifths were seen once; the top ten hold roughly 21%. The sequencing sample was made of lung tumor tissue. These receptors all stem from a man over 45 with non-small cell lung cancer. CDR3s include the opening cysteine and the closing phenylalanine or tryptophan. Clone size is stated in some rows and not others, as once, few, many or a class when expanded.

many	TRBJ1-3	TRBV7-9	CASSLGDGNTIYF
.	TRBJ2-1	TRBV29-1	CSVEPLLGGGRNKQFF
.	TRBJ2-7	TRBV5-1	CASGLAGSSYEQYF
many	TRBJ2-7	TRBV4-2	CASSHPGSYSYEQYF
few	TRBJ1-6	TRBV28	CASTSTGYSPLHF
few	TRBJ2-4	TRBV28	CASSYSVGTQNIQYF
.	TRBJ2-7	TRBV7-9	CASSLADGGEEQYF
.	TRBJ2-3	TRBV10-3	CTIGGRRGTDKQYF
few	TRBJ2-1	TRBV6-2/TRBV6-3	CATSSAGGTYNEQFF
.	TRBJ1-1	TRBV5-1	CASSPQVLTANTEVFF
many	TRBJ2-1	TRBV28	CASSLRTSGRTHEQFF
.	TRBJ2-1	TRBV28	CASSSLSGTSSYNEQFF
.	TRBJ2-1	TRBV4-1	CASSPRQGPYNEQFF
.	TRBJ1-1	TRBV20-1	CNASLGHPTAEAFF
.	TRBJ2-1	TRBV4-1	CASSYGAPGTKFF
.	TRBJ2-1	TRBV12-3/TRBV12-4	CQQFQRLSYNEQFF
.	TRBJ1-1	TRBV5-5	CASSSGGSGNTETFF
many	TRBJ1-2	TRBV6-6	CASSRGNNYGYTF
.	TRBJ1-2	TRBV6-1	CASSESGITFNYDYTF
many	TRBJ1-1	TRBV29-1	CSVEGQGDTEAFF
.	TRBJ2-1	TRBV28	CTSSLGQGTYSEQFF
once	TRBJ1-6	TRBV7-9	CASSLESNSFLHF
few	TRBJ2-4	TRBV28	CASRNQGIAKNIQYF
.	TRBJ2-1	TRBV11-3	CASSTSGISWRDEQFF
few	TRBJ2-1	TRBV20-1	CSARDPTSSRGDEQFF
.	TRBJ1-4	TRBV6-5	CASSKRQVSNEKLFF
once	TRBJ1-1	TRBV5-1	CARSETTGQANTEAFF
.	TRBJ2-6	TRBV12-3/TRBV12-4	CASSSGQDGVNVLTF
.	TRBJ2-1	TRBV11-3	CASSGQDGQLF
.	TRBJ2-1	TRBV7-9	CASSLPGTSGMSGHEQFF
.	TRBJ2-7	TRBV6-1	CASSAFGRAGEQYF
.	TRBJ2-1	TRBV11-1	CASSLERTDSERSF
.	.	TRBV11-1	CVSSLAKETQFF
.	TRBJ2-5	TRBV5-4	CASSKQGAQETQYF
few	TRBJ1-5	TRBV6-1	CASSGDWTGNNQPQHF
.	TRBJ1-5	TRBV12-3/TRBV12-4	CAASEAGGSQPQHF
.	TRBJ1-2	TRBV5-1	CASTTHTGEDGYTF
.	TRBJ2-1	TRBV12-3/TRBV12-4	CANTVSGSSYNEQFF
few	TRBJ2-5	TRBV5-5	CASSYIGLAGETQYF
.	TRBJ1-4	TRBV5-1	CASSFSTGVLNEKLFF
.	TRBJ2-7	TRBV20-1	CSARKVGSGPYEQYF
many	TRBJ2-3	TRBV4-1	CASSQEVGATQYF
.	TRBJ2-3	TRBV4-1	CASSPGAVAIDTQYF
many	TRBJ1-5	TRBV30	CAWSQGGSNQPQHF
.	TRBJ2-5	TRBV10-3	CAISGSVETQYF
.	TRBJ1-2	TRBV7-9	CVSSDGGAYYGYTF
.	TRBJ1-2	TRBV6-1	CVSSGQLNYVYTF
.	TRBJ2-2	TRBV11-2	CANSLVRGAKTRELFF
.	TRBJ2-7	TRBV11-1	CASRSNPAGDTEQYF
.	TRBJ2-3	TRBV12-3/TRBV12-4	CASTLERGMGTQYF
many	TRBJ2-3	TRBV4-2	CASSPGYGPQYF
.	TRBJ2-2	TRBV5-1	CASSKVGTGCTAGELFF
.	TRBJ2-5	TRBV11-3	CTSSLSASGGLQETKYF
.	TRBJ1-2	TRBV4-1	CASIQDVAHYDYTF
.	TRBJ2-4	TRBV20-1	CSATDRHWDIQYF
many	TRBJ2-1	TRBV12-5	CASSRQGGNEQFF
.	TRBJ2-5	TRBV11-2	CASSLWRRETQYF
many	TRBJ2-3	TRBV5-5	CASSLAEVFLTQYF
.	TRBJ2-7	TRBV6-1	CAILGATAYEQYF